These T cell receptor beta chains were read from a single sample in a study of vaccination effects on CD4 cells after COVID-19. These TCRs' antigens remain unknown. Clones were read by immunoSEQ multiplex PCR, and TCRdb kept only the in-frame ones, dropping some. Of tens of thousands of clones listed, 65% to 75% are singletons. Sequencing was performed on CD4+ T cells from PBMCs cultured without peptide, taken before COVID-19 vaccination. The receptors were gathered from a human donor who had a prior SARS-CoV-2 infection. Both conserved end residues are trimmed from each CDR3. Fields, in order: J gene, D gene, V gene, CDR3 protein. D genes are given only for firm matches.

>TRBJ2-7|TRBD2|TRBV29-1
SGGLAGGGEQY
>TRBJ2-7|-|TRBV2
ASIVYNKGGEQY
>TRBJ2-2|TRBD1|TRBV11-3
ASSSTGGSTGELF
>TRBJ1-3|-|TRBV9
ASSVMGISGNTIY
>TRBJ2-3|TRBD2|TRBV9
ASSVFGAGVPDTQY
>TRBJ2-5|TRBD2|TRBV5-1
ASSLETSGGETQY
>TRBJ2-1|TRBD2|TRBV27
ASRTSLSYNEQF
>TRBJ2-1|TRBD2|TRBV6-5
ASKGLAAYNEQF
>TRBJ2-7|TRBD1|TRBV11-2
ASSFGQGEGDEQY
>TRBJ2-4|-|TRBV7-9
ASSQRGLAKNIQY
>TRBJ2-2|TRBD2|TRBV7-2
ASSQRLAGLELF
>TRBJ2-2|-|TRBV7-3
ASSSWTGELF
>TRBJ1-4|-|TRBV19
ASRSIDHRGEKLF
>TRBJ1-1|-|TRBV5-6
ASSPGLRVGTEAF
>TRBJ2-2|-|TRBV21-1
ASSILPDSNWGPPGELF
>TRBJ2-7|-|TRBV7-2
ASRLASVPRGEQY
>TRBJ1-1|TRBD1|TRBV6-5
ASRRTGVTEAF
>TRBJ2-2|TRBD2|TRBV19
ASSVRTSGRAPGELF
>TRBJ2-2|-|TRBV9
ASSVAQVSGELF
>TRBJ1-2|TRBD1|TRBV6-5
ASSTRQGNDYGYT
>TRBJ1-3|-|TRBV25-1
ASRADNSGNTIY
>TRBJ2-5|TRBD2|TRBV4-2
ASSQVASGGAGETQY
>TRBJ2-5|-|TRBV7-2
ASSQSLETQY
>TRBJ2-7|-|TRBV5-1
ASSPEDAWSEQY
>TRBJ1-2|-|TRBV18
ASSATNYGYT
>TRBJ1-2|-|TRBV5-4
ASSLVGRVRYGYT
>TRBJ1-5|-|TRBV7-9
ASSSNANQPQH
>TRBJ1-2|-|TRBV13
ASSLNPISGYT
>TRBJ2-7|TRBD1|TRBV7-7
ASSLASLGGHEQY
>TRBJ2-3|-|TRBV7-7
ASSLGGTDTQY
>TRBJ2-5|TRBD2|TRBV4-1
ASRRGTSGAQETQY
>TRBJ2-7|TRBD2|TRBV5-1
ASSSPGGLGAYEQY
>TRBJ2-7|-|TRBV3-1/TRBV3-2
ASSQDGGKGASYEQY
>TRBJ1-6|TRBD1|TRBV5-6
ASSSYNGQGDSPLH
>TRBJ1-2|TRBD1|TRBV6-1
ASSESYGVGQRT
>TRBJ2-3|-|TRBV6-2/TRBV6-3
ASSPRRSTRVSSSTDTQY
>TRBJ1-5|-|TRBV2
ASQETYYSNQPQH
>TRBJ2-7|-|TRBV6-6
ASSQDRLSYEQY
>TRBJ2-2|-|TRBV24-1
ATSDSRRTGELF
>TRBJ2-7|-|TRBV5-6
ASSLGAGYYEQY
>TRBJ2-3|-|TRBV11-1
ASSVPSLGTDTQY
>TRBJ2-7|-|TRBV24-1
ATSDPQSSYEQY
>TRBJ1-5|TRBD1|TRBV28
ASSRTGTGGLYYQPQH
>TRBJ2-7|-|TRBV3-1/TRBV3-2
ASSQAQHLNFYEQY
>TRBJ2-3|-|TRBV6-6
ASSYAGPLTDTQY
>TRBJ1-2|-|TRBV5-6
ASSLALANYGYT
>TRBJ2-3|-|TRBV20-1
SASTLFGTQY
>TRBJ2-5|-|TRBV6-6
ASSYSRAGETQY